The clone carrying this TCR beta chain was detected ten times or more. Its antigen is unknown. This specimen belongs to a study of CD8 T cells in ankylosing spondylitis. Findings and limits, study-wide: In ankylosing spondylitis blood, a motif of seven or eight highly homologous TCR beta variants appeared characteristic. In reactive arthritis synovial fluid and blood, some motif variants had been reported before. Matched ankylosing spondylitis synovial fluid reportedly contained a significantly enriched population of disease-linked clones.

Preparation of TCR beta libraries was done by quantitative 5'-RACE with molecular barcodes. TCRdb fed the 5' RACE reads into MiXCR, producing one record per CDR3 protein. This table holds about 190,000 distinct CDR3 sequences, over 10% found once. Germline V lookup: CDR1 SGHNT, CDR2 YENEEA. This CDR3 is 15 amino acids long. V was trimmed by 6 bases and J by 0 bases, leaving 13 bases between them. V usage is TRBV11-3 and J usage is TRBJ2-3, with D possibly called TRBD1 or TRBD2 (5 bases each). The sample consisted of blood, either unsorted or a sorted T cell fraction (not recorded which). The origin of this receptor is a female donor with ankylosing spondylitis or in good health (not recorded which). Written as DNA, the CDR3 is TGTGCCAGCAGGGATAGGGACGGTAGCACAGATACGCAGTATTTT. Protein product: CASRDRDGSTDTQYF.